The next 22 T cell receptor beta chains were all read from a single sample in a study of cytomegalovirus exposure and HLA in healthy donors. Primers included in the PCR were 60 Vbeta and 13 Jbeta primers. TCRdb keeps only in-frame clones here, not all; method: immunoSEQ multiplex PCR. This table has about 250,000 clones, roughly two thirds appearing once. Material for sequencing was PBMCs. The receptors were sampled from a female donor in good health and CMV-seronegative.

The V and J genes are TRBV6-1 and TRBJ2-1; D perhaps matches TRBD2 (7 bases). The germline CDR1 and CDR2 sequences are MNHNS and SASEGT. V gave up 2 bases and J gave up 3 bases, with 17 bases separating them. This CDR3 contains 17 residues. The CDR3 loop is CASSERAGEGVYNEQFF. In DNA form, the CDR3 reads TGTGCCAGCAGTGAAAGGGCGGGAGAGGGGGTCTACAATGAGCAGTTCTTC.

The rearrangement joins TRBV7-9 to TRBJ2-4, with D perhaps TRBD1 (6 bases). The CDR3 length is 14 residues. The V gene's germline CDR1 is SEHNR and CDR2 FQNEAQ (reference sequence). The ends were cut back, 1 base at V and 6 bases at J, with 10 bases in the middle. The CDR3 DNA sequence: TGTGCCAGCAGCTTAGGAACAGGGCCAAACATTCAGTACTTC. Its translation is CASSLGTGPNIQYF. Full variable domain (rest looked up from reference TRBV7-9 and TRBJ2-4): DTGVSQNPRHKITKRGQNVTFRCDPISEHNRLYWYRQTLGQGPEFLTYFQNEAQLEKSRLLSDRFSAERPKGSFSTLEIQRTEQGDSAMYLCASSLGTGPNIQYFGAGTRLSVL.

This chain connects TRBV7-9 to TRBJ2-7; D might be TRBD2 (5 bases). This CDR3 contains 13 residues. Per germline, CDR1 SEHNR and CDR2 FQNEAQ (reference sequence). V was shortened by 5 bases and J by 4 bases, with 12 bases between the two germline ends. The CDR3: CASSPLKRYEQYF. CDR3 sequence (DNA): TGTGCCAGCAGCCCTTTGAAGCGGTACGAGCAGTACTTC.

V gene TRBV6-5 combines with J gene TRBJ1-6; maybe TRBD1 (5 bases). The CDR3 totals 14 residues. Trimming left V 6 bases short and J 7 bases short, with 13 bases between. CDR1 is MNHEY and CDR2 is SVGAGI in the germline V gene. CDR3 nucleotides: TGTGCCAGCAGCAGGACAACGCAAAATTCACCCCTCCACTTT. It yields the protein CASSRTTQNSPLHF.

V is TRBV5-6 and J is TRBJ2-5; 7 nucleotides agree with TRBD1. V trimming: 5 bases; J trimming: 8 bases; junction bases outside the gene matches: 6. Germline CDR1 reads SGHDT; CDR2 reads YYEEEE. This CDR3 region has 12 residues. The CDR3 region has the DNA TGTGCCAGCAGGAGTCGAGGGGGCACCCAGTACTTC. Residues: CASRSRGGTQYF.

This clone was counted only a few times. This chain joins TRBV19 and TRBJ2-1, with 7 bases matching TRBD2. Unmatched junction bases numbered 6, after V lost 3 bases and J lost 4 bases. This CDR3 region has 15 residues. Germline V gene lookup returns CDR1 LNHDA and CDR2 SQIVND (reference sequence). The CDR3 region is CASSIRLADYNEQFF. DNA of the CDR3: TGTGCCAGTAGTATTAGACTAGCCGATTACAATGAGCAGTTCTTC.

The chain has TRBV5-4 and TRBJ2-1; D remains ambiguous. Trimming pared 3 bases from V and 3 bases from J, leaving 16 bases between. The CDR3 runs 16 residues. Looked up from germline, CDR1 is SGHNT and CDR2 is YYREEE (reference sequence). CDR3 DNA: TGTGCCAGCAGCTCGCCCGCTAGTTTTCACTACAATGAGCAGTTCTTC. It codes for CASSSPASFHYNEQFF.

The chain employs TRBV27 and TRBJ1-5; 7 positions match TRBD1. CDR3 length: 15 amino acids. In germline, CDR1 is MNHEY, CDR2 SMNVEV (reference sequence). J lost 1 base, V lost 5 bases, and 5 bases had no gene match. CDR3 protein: CASSPRQGSNQPQHF. The CDR3 coding sequence is TGTGCCAGCAGTCCCCGACAGGGAAGCAATCAGCCCCAGCATTTT.

As DNA, the CDR3 is TGTGCCAGCAGCATTGAGATCGGAGATAGCGGGACTGCCTACGAGCAGTACTTC. It yields the protein CASSIEIGDSGTAYEQYF. The chain recombines TRBV21-1 with TRBJ2-7; the DNA was not used to check the table's D call, TRBD2. TRBV21-1 corresponds to a pseudogene. This CDR3 contains 18 residues.

The rearrangement uses TRBV7-9 and TRBJ2-7; the match to TRBD2 covers 9 bases. Germline CDR1 and CDR2: SEHNR and FQNEAQ (reference sequence). The CDR3 sequence is 16 residues long. The V and J ends lost 5 bases and 3 bases, in that order; junction bases with no gene match: 11. The CDR3 region is CASSAIPGLAFYEQYF. CDR3 coding DNA: TGTGCCAGCAGCGCTATACCGGGACTAGCCTTCTACGAGCAGTACTTC.

This clone was seen only a few times. DNA for the CDR3: TGTGCCAGCTCACCACTTGAGAGACAGACGAACACTGAAGCTTTCTTT. Residues: CASSPLERQTNTEAFF. The V call is TRBV18, the J call TRBJ1-1; tentatively, D is TRBD1 (5 bases). Germline V gene sequence: CDR1 KGHSH, CDR2 LQKENI. CDR3 length: 16 amino acids. Trimming pared 1 base from V and 1 base from J, leaving 13 bases between.

The genes are TRBV30 and TRBJ1-2; TRBD1 might be the D (5 bases). The CDR3 is made up of 13 amino acids. CDR1 GTSNPN and CDR2 SVGIG come from the germline V gene (reference sequence). V dropped 1 base and J dropped 6 bases, with 12 bases sitting between them. This CDR3 reads CAWSEGAFDGYTF. CDR3 coding DNA: TGTGCCTGGAGTGAAGGGGCGTTCGATGGCTACACCTTC.

This chain links TRBV2 with TRBJ2-6, with 8 positions matching TRBD1. The V gene's germline CDR1 is SNHLY and CDR2 FYNNEI. Germline trimming cut 8 bases from V and 0 bases from J; bases unmatched to any gene: 9. The CDR3 has 17 residues. CDR3 coding DNA: TGTGCCAGCTCCCGGGACAGGCGTCCCTCTGGGGCCAACGTCCTGACTTTC. Translation: CASSRDRRPSGANVLTF.

The chain couples TRBV27 to TRBJ2-7, with 11 positions matching TRBD2. After removal of 6 bases from V and 4 bases from J, the junction contained 8 bases not matched to a gene. The CDR3 totals 15 residues. Germline V gives CDR1 MNHEY, CDR2 SMNVEV (reference sequence). In DNA form, the CDR3 reads TGTGCCAGCAGCTGGAGGGGACTAGCGGCTTACGAGCAGTACTTC. Translating gives CASSWRGLAAYEQYF.

The chain couples TRBV28 to TRBJ2-7; D not certain. The length of the CDR3 is 14 residues. CDR1 is MDHEN, CDR2 SYDVKM, per germline. Trimming left V 1 base short and J 1 base short, with 8 bases between. CDR3 in amino acids: CASSLYTASYEQYF. CDR3 nucleotide sequence: TGTGCCAGCAGTTTATATACTGCGTCCTACGAGCAGTACTTC.

This rearrangement joins TRBV28 to TRBJ2-3; D gene unclear. From germline, CDR1 is MDHEN and CDR2 SYDVKM. V was clipped by 6 bases and J by 5 bases, with 15 bases between them. There are 14 residues in the CDR3. The CDR3 DNA reads as TGTGCCAGCAGGCCTAAGTTAGTCGGAGATACGCAGTATTTT. Translating gives CASRPKLVGDTQYF.

The CDR3 DNA follows: TGTGCCATGGGACAGGGGGGCTACGAGCAGTACTTC. Amino acid sequence: CAMGQGGYEQYF. This chain connects TRBV10-3 to TRBJ2-7; the match to TRBD1 covers 11 bases. CDR1 is ENHRY and CDR2 is SYGVKD in the germline V gene. The junction had 1 base not matched to a gene; V was cut back by 9 bases and J by 3 bases. The CDR3 has 12 residues.

This rearrangement joins TRBV7-9 to TRBJ2-1; D is perhaps TRBD1 (6 bases). This CDR3 spans 13 amino acids. From germline, CDR1 is SEHNR and CDR2 FQNEAQ (reference sequence). Trimming pared 6 bases from V and 1 base from J, leaving 7 bases between. The CDR3 protein is CASRGASYNEQFF. The CDR3 coding sequence is TGTGCCAGCAGGGGGGCTTCCTACAATGAGCAGTTCTTC.

V gene TRBV6-1 combines with J gene TRBJ2-5, with D perhaps matching TRBD2 (6 bases). Judging by the DNA end, TRBJ2-7 fits better; the J call may be wrong. Germline assignment: CDR1 MNHNS and CDR2 SASEGT. The CDR3 is 14 residues long. The CDR3 sequence is CASSEVEGLYEQYF. The CDR3 bases are TGTGCCAGCAGTGAAGTAGAGGGACTCTACGAGCAGTACTTC.

The chain is built from TRBV6-5 and TRBJ2-7; 9 nucleotides agree with TRBD2. The V and J ends lost 6 bases and 2 bases, in that order; junction bases with no gene match: 2. Germline V gene data show CDR1 as MNHEY and CDR2 as SVGAGI. The CDR3 is 13 amino acids. As DNA, the CDR3 is TGTGCCAGCAGGACTAGCGGAACCTACGAGCAGTACTTC. It specifies CASRTSGTYEQYF.

The chain employs TRBV28 and TRBJ2-1, with 7 bases matching TRBD2. This CDR3 has 17 amino acids. Trimming removed 5 bases from V and 2 bases from J; junction bases left unmatched: 12. CDR1 and CDR2 (germline): MDHEN, SYDVKM. CDR3 nucleotide sequence: TGTGCCAGCAGTCCGCATCCAGGCGCGGGAGCCTACAATGAGCAGTTCTTC. Protein product: CASSPHPGAGAYNEQFF. The complete variable domain, with remaining parts taken from reference TRBV28 and TRBJ2-1, reads DVKVTQSSRYLVKRTGEKVFLECVQDMDHENMFWYRQDPGLGLRLIYFSYDVKMKEKGDIPEGYSVSREKKERFSLILESASTNQTSMYLCASSPHPGAGAYNEQFFGPGTRLTVL.

For this clone: The same CDR3 also results from other DNA sequences found in this sample. V gene TRBV28 combines with J gene TRBJ2-1; D is ambiguous. The V gene's germline CDR1 is MDHEN and CDR2 SYDVKM. This CDR3 spans 11 amino acids. Trimming removed 6 bases at V and 4 bases at J, with 4 bases between. CDR3 residues: CASRSYNEQFF. In DNA form, the CDR3 reads TGTGCCAGCAGGTCGTACAATGAGCAGTTCTTC.